What follows are 8 T cell receptor beta chains derived from one specimen sequenced in a study of OX40 agonist ivuxolimab in advanced cancers. Here immunoSEQ multiplex PCR was the method, and the copy in TCRdb shows in-frame clones only, minus some. The profile shows approximately 17,000 clones, approximately 84% of them singletons. Sequencing was performed on CD4+ or CD8+ T cells sorted from blood, taken in a trial of the OX40 agonist ivuxolimab. The receptor source for this set is an adult with an advanced solid tumor such as melanoma, head and neck, liver or kidney cancer.

The chain has TRBV9 and TRBJ2-7; D not resolved. The V and J ends lost 0 bases and 2 bases respectively, with 9 bases between them. CDR1 is SGDLS and CDR2 is YYNGEE in the germline V gene. The CDR3 consists of 14 residues. In DNA, the CDR3 is TGTGCCAGCAGCGTAGGACCGAAGACCTACGAGCAGTACTTC. The encoded protein is CASSVGPKTYEQYF.

This chain connects TRBV27 to TRBJ2-7, with D unresolved. The length of the CDR3 is 14 residues. V dropped 3 bases and J dropped 0 bases, with 9 bases sitting between them. Germline V gene sequence: CDR1 MNHEY, CDR2 SMNVEV (reference sequence). DNA for the CDR3: TGTGCCAGCAGTTTTGGCCGAAGCTCCTACGAGCAGTACTTC. Translated, it gives CASSFGRSSYEQYF.

The CDR3 sequence is CSVAGLAGRHEQYF. Written as DNA, the CDR3 is TGCAGCGTCGCCGGACTAGCGGGAAGACACGAGCAGTACTTC. V and J are TRBV29-1 and TRBJ2-7; 12 bases fit TRBD2. The germline CDR1 and CDR2 sequences are SQVTM and ANQGSEA. The V segment lost 6 bases and the J segment 5 bases; nucleotides outside the gene matches: 8. This CDR3 is built from 14 residues.

The chain is built from TRBV5-1 and TRBJ2-3; the D is unclear. The V gene lost 4 bases and the J gene lost 9 bases, with 15 bases spanning the gap. CDR3 length equals 13 residues. In germline, CDR1 is SGHRS, CDR2 YFSETQ. The chain's CDR3 is CASSTPGESTQYF. The CDR3 region has the DNA TGCGCCAGCAGCACTCCGGGCGAGAGCACGCAGTATTTT. Combining the CDR3 with reference TRBV5-1 and TRBJ2-3 gives the whole variable domain KAGVTQTPRYLIKTRGQQVTLSCSPISGHRSVSWYQQTPGQGLQFLFEYFSETQRNKGNFPGRFSGRQFSNSRSEMNVSTLELGDSALYLCASSTPGESTQYFGPGTRLTVL.

The chain has TRBV9 and TRBJ2-4; D possibly corresponds to TRBD1 (6 bases). CDR1 is SGDLS and CDR2 is YYNGEE in the germline V gene. The V end lost 3 bases, the J end lost 5 bases, and 9 bases lay between the germline ends. The CDR3 covers 13 residues. This chain's CDR3 is CASSDRAENIQYF. CDR3 DNA sequence: TGTGCCAGCAGCGACAGGGCCGAAAACATTCAGTACTTC.

The rearrangement joins TRBV10-1 to TRBJ2-1; 12 bases align to TRBD2. J gave up 10 bases and V 4 bases, and 2 bases lay outside the gene matches. Germline assignment: CDR1 WNHNN and CDR2 SYGVQD (reference sequence). CDR3 length: 13 residues. The chain's CDR3 is CASSGLAGEEQFF. The CDR3 nucleotides are TGCGCCAGCAGTGGACTAGCGGGAGAGGAGCAGTTCTTC.

The chain joins TRBV28 to TRBJ2-5; TRBD1 aligns across 9 bases. The ends lost 0 bases at V and 0 bases at J; junction bases unmatched: 2. Germline CDR1 and CDR2: MDHEN and SYDVKM. The CDR3 runs 16 residues. The CDR3 reads CASSLWGTGHQETQYF. In DNA form, the CDR3 reads TGTGCCAGCAGTTTATGGGGGACAGGGCACCAAGAGACCCAGTACTTC.

The chain recombines TRBV18 with TRBJ2-3, with TRBD1 identical over 8 bases. Germline V gene lookup returns CDR1 KGHSH and CDR2 LQKENI. After removal of 5 bases from V and 1 base from J, the junction contained 11 bases not matched to a gene. This CDR3 comprises 17 residues. The CDR3 coding sequence is TGTGCCAGCTCAGCGATGCCCGGACAGGGCGGCACAGATACGCAGTATTTT. The encoded protein is CASSAMPGQGGTDTQYF. Full variable domain (missing parts from reference TRBV18 and TRBJ2-3): NAGVMQNPRHLVRRRGQEARLRCSPMKGHSHVYWYRQLPEEGLKFMVYLQKENIIDESGMPKERFSAEFPKEGPSILRIQQVVRGDSAAYFCASSAMPGQGGTDTQYFGPGTRLTVL.